A selection of T cell receptor beta chains follows, all from one sample in a study of T cell responses to AZD1222 COVID-19 vaccine. Generated by immunoSEQ multiplex PCR, the TCRdb table keeps only in-frame clones and is missing some. The sample records roughly 130,000 clones, 70% to 90% being singletons. Here the sequenced sample was peripheral blood, taken on day 0 of AZD1222 vaccination. The origin of the receptors is an adult in good health. CDR3s include the opening cysteine and the closing phenylalanine or tryptophan. Fields, in order: clone size, D gene, J gene, V gene, CDR3 DNA, CDR3 protein. D genes are given only for firm matches. The size field is filled for only some rows; it gives once, few, many or a size class.

clone size: .; D gene: .; J gene: TRBJ1-5; V gene: TRBV7-2; CDR3 DNA: TGTGCCAGCAGCTCCCTCGAGACATCGTTATTAGGGCATCAGCCCCAGCATTTT; CDR3 protein: CASSSLETSLLGHQPQHF
clone size: .; D gene: TRBD1; J gene: TRBJ2-3; V gene: TRBV24-1; CDR3 DNA: TGTGCCACCAGTGATCTTTCCGGGACAGACAGAGGCACAGATACGCAGTATTTT; CDR3 protein: CATSDLSGTDRGTDTQYF
clone size: .; D gene: .; J gene: TRBJ2-7; V gene: TRBV5-1; CDR3 DNA: TGCGCCAGCAGCTTGGCCAGCTCCTACGAGCAGTACTTC; CDR3 protein: CASSLASSYEQYF
clone size: .; D gene: TRBD2; J gene: TRBJ2-7; V gene: TRBV11-2; CDR3 DNA: TGTGCCAGCAGCTTAGGACTAGCGGGGGCCTACGAGCAGTACTTC; CDR3 protein: CASSLGLAGAYEQYF
clone size: .; D gene: .; J gene: TRBJ1-2; V gene: TRBV29-1; CDR3 DNA: TGCAGCGTAGAGGGGGGGGCCTATGGCTACACCTTC; CDR3 protein: CSVEGGAYGYTF
clone size: once; D gene: .; J gene: TRBJ2-6; V gene: TRBV7-3; CDR3 DNA: TGTGCCAGCAGCCCATACCCTCCAGGGGCTGGGGCCAACGTCCTGACTTTC; CDR3 protein: CASSPYPPGAGANVLTF
clone size: .; D gene: TRBD2; J gene: TRBJ2-2; V gene: TRBV4-3; CDR3 DNA: TGCGCCAGCAGCCAAGGGACTAGCAGAACCACCGGGGAGCTGTTTTTT; CDR3 protein: CASSQGTSRTTGELFF
clone size: .; D gene: TRBD1; J gene: TRBJ1-4; V gene: TRBV4-3; CDR3 DNA: TGCGCCAGCAGCCAAGGACAGGGTCAGGATGAAAAACTGTTTTTT; CDR3 protein: CASSQGQGQDEKLFF
clone size: few; D gene: .; J gene: TRBJ2-7; V gene: TRBV2; CDR3 DNA: TGTGCCAGCAGAGGAGGTCAGTACGAGCAGTACTTC; CDR3 protein: CASRGGQYEQYF
clone size: once; D gene: TRBD1; J gene: TRBJ2-2; V gene: TRBV9; CDR3 DNA: TGTGCCAGCAGCCCCAGACTGGGACAGGTCGCGAACACCGGGGAGCTGTTTTTT; CDR3 protein: CASSPRLGQVANTGELFF
clone size: .; D gene: .; J gene: TRBJ2-3; V gene: TRBV6-1; CDR3 DNA: TGTGCCAGCAGGTTCACAGATACGCAGTATTTT; CDR3 protein: CASRFTDTQYF
clone size: .; D gene: .; J gene: TRBJ1-5; V gene: TRBV4-2; CDR3 DNA: TGTGCCAGCAGCCTTGATTATAGCAATCAGCCCCAGCATTTT; CDR3 protein: CASSLDYSNQPQHF
clone size: .; D gene: TRBD2; J gene: TRBJ2-7; V gene: TRBV28; CDR3 DNA: TGTGCCAGCATCCCCCCGGGAGGTTCAAGAAACGAGCAGTACTTC; CDR3 protein: CASIPPGGSRNEQYF
clone size: .; D gene: TRBD1; J gene: TRBJ1-6; V gene: TRBV4-1; CDR3 DNA: TGCGCCAGCAGCGGGACAGGTAGCTCCTATAATTCACCCCTCCACTTT; CDR3 protein: CASSGTGSSYNSPLHF
clone size: once; D gene: .; J gene: TRBJ2-3; V gene: TRBV7-9; CDR3 DNA: TGTGCCAGCAGCTTAGCTGTGGGGGTGCGTGCAGATACGCAGTATTTT; CDR3 protein: CASSLAVGVRADTQYF
clone size: .; D gene: TRBD2; J gene: TRBJ2-7; V gene: TRBV7-8; CDR3 DNA: TGTGCCAGCAGCCTAAGGACTAGCGGGAGGGTGGGGGAGCAGTACTTC; CDR3 protein: CASSLRTSGRVGEQYF
clone size: .; D gene: .; J gene: TRBJ1-1; V gene: TRBV7-9; CDR3 DNA: TGTGCCAGCAGCTTAGCCGAGACAAAGGGCACTGAAGCTTTCTTT; CDR3 protein: CASSLAETKGTEAFF
clone size: once; D gene: .; J gene: TRBJ1-6; V gene: TRBV4-3; CDR3 DNA: TGCGCCAGCAGCCAAGAGGGACGGGCTAATTCACCCCTCCACTTT; CDR3 protein: CASSQEGRANSPLHF
clone size: .; D gene: TRBD1; J gene: TRBJ1-2; V gene: TRBV9; CDR3 DNA: TGTGCCAGCAGCGCAACCGGGACAGGGTGGTATGGCTACACCTTC; CDR3 protein: CASSATGTGWYGYTF
clone size: .; D gene: TRBD1; J gene: TRBJ2-7; V gene: TRBV5-1; CDR3 DNA: TGCGCCAGCAGCTTCGCTTGGGACAGGGGGCAATGGGAGCAGTACTTC; CDR3 protein: CASSFAWDRGQWEQYF
clone size: .; D gene: .; J gene: TRBJ2-5; V gene: TRBV7-8; CDR3 DNA: TGTGCCAGCAGACCGATCTGGTCGCAAGAGACCCAGTACTTC; CDR3 protein: CASRPIWSQETQYF
clone size: .; D gene: .; J gene: TRBJ2-5; V gene: TRBV6-1; CDR3 DNA: TGTGCCAGCAGTGAATTGGTAACAGGCCAGGAGACCCAGTACTTC; CDR3 protein: CASSELVTGQETQYF